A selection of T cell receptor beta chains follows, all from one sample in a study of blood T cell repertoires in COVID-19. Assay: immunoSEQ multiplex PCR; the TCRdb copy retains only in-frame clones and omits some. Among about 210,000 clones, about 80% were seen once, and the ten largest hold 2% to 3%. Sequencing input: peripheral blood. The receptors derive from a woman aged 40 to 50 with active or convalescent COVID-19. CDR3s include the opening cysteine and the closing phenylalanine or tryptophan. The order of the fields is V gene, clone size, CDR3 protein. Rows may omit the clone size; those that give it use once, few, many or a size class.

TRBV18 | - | CASSKRSTSGGTDTQYF
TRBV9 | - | CASSVGLAGEDTQYF
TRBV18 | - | CASSRGEDEKLFF
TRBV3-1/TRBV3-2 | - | CASSQEGWGRIGDTEAFF
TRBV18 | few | CASSPPSGTGELFF
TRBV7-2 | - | CASSRQGGTNEKLFF
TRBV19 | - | CASSRDRNNYGYTF
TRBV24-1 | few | CATSDYTTGGGETQYF
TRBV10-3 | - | CAIRDAGMSYGYTF
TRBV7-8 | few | CASSSGLAGVGETQYF
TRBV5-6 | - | CASSWTGGNTEAFF
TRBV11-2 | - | CASSFGATNEKLFF
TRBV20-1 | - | CSASGVGTANTGELFF
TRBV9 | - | CASSVDLAGGREQYF
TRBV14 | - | CASSQVGASGNTIYF
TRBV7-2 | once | CASSLDRGVKFF
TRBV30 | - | CAWSEKGRGTEAFF
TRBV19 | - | CASSIGGNLPEAFF
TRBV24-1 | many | CATSDLVGGRADNEQFF
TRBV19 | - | CASRGQGTGANVLTF
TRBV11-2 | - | CASSPRTGDPGELFF
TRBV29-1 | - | CSATGGDATNEKLFF
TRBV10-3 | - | CAISDPGYEQYF
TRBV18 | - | CASSGETGRNSPLHF
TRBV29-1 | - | CSVEGLRERLFNEQFF
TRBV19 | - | CASSIGQGASSGNTIYF
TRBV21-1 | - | CARKRGGLPNTEAFF
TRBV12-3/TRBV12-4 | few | CASLQGSGETQYF
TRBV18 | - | CASSPGQGSSGNTIYF
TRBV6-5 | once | CASSYDPLGNNSPLHF
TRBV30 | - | CAWWTGGASYEQYF
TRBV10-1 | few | CASSRDRETNNYGYTF
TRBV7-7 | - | CASSPQGSEKLFF
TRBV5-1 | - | CASAPQGGAAEAFF
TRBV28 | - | CASSLGTGGQPQHF
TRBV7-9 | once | CASSLGTGKDGYTF
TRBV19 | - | CASSSDSSSGNTIYF
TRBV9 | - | CASSVGVTSGGGQFF
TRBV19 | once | CASSIEPGLVRDTQYF
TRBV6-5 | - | CASEEGGNYGYTF
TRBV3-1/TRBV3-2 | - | CASSQPTPAQGSELYNSPLHF
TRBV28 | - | CASRGAGTGPGEAFF